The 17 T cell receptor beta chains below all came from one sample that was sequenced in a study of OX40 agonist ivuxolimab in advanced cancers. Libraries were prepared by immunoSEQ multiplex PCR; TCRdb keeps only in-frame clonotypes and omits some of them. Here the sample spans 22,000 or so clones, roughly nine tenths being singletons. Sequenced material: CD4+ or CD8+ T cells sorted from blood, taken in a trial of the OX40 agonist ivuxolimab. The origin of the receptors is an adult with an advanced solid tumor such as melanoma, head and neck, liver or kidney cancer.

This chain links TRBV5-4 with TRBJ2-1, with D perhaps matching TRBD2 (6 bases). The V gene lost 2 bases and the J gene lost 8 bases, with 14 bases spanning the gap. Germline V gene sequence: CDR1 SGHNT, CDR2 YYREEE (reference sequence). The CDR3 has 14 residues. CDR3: CASSLYGRGDEQFF. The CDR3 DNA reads TGTGCCAGCAGCTTATACGGGAGAGGGGATGAGCAGTTCTTC.

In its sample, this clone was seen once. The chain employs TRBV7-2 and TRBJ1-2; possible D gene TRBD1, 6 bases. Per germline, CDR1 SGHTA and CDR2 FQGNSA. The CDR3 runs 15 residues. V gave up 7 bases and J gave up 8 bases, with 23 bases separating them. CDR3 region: CASTPRNRAGEGYTF. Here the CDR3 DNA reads TGTGCCAGCACCCCTCGAAACAGGGCAGGAGAAGGCTACACCTTC. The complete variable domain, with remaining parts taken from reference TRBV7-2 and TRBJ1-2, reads GAGVSQSPSNKVTEKGKDVELRCDPISGHTALYWYRQSLGQGLEFLIYFQGNSAPDKSGLPSDRFSAERTGGSVSTLTIQRTQQEDSAVYLCASTPRNRAGEGYTFGSGTRLTVV.

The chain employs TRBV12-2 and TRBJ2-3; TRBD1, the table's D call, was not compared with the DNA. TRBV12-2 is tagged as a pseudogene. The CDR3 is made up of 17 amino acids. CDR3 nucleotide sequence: TGTGCAAGGCAGGAGCGGTGGGACAGATTCCCCACAGATACGCAGTATTTT. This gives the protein CARQERWDRFPTDTQYF.

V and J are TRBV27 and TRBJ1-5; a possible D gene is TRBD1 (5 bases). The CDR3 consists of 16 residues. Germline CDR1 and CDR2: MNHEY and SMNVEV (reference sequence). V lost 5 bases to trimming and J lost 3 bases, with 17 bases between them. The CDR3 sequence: CASSPGTVISNQPQHF. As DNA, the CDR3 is TGTGCCAGCAGTCCAGGGACCGTAATTTCCAATCAGCCCCAGCATTTT.

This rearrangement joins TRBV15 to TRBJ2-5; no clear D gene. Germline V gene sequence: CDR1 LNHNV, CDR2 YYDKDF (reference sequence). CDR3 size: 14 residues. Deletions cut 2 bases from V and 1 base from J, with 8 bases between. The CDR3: CATSRRAVQETQYF. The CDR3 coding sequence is TGTGCCACCAGCAGACGAGCCGTCCAAGAGACCCAGTACTTC.

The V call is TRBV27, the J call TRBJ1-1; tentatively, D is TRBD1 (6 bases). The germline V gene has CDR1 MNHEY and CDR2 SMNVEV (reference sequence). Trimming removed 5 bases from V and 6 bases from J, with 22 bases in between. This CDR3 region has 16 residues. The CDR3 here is CASSPHPRGARPEAFF. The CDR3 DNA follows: TGTGCCAGCAGTCCCCACCCGAGGGGGGCGAGGCCTGAAGCTTTCTTT.

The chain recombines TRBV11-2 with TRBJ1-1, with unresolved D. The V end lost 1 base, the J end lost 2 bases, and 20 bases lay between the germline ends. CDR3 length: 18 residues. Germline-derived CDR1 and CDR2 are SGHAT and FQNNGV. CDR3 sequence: CASSLGDTGRYFNTEAFF. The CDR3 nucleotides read TGTGCCAGCAGCTTAGGGGATACCGGGCGATACTTTAACACTGAAGCTTTCTTT.

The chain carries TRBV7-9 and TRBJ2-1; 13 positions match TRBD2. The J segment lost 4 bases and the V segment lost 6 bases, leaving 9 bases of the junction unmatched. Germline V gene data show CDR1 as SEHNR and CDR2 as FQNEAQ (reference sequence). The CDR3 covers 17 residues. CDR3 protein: CASSAGLAGSRYNEQFF. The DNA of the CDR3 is TGTGCCAGCAGTGCGGGACTAGCGGGATCTCGGTACAATGAGCAGTTCTTC.

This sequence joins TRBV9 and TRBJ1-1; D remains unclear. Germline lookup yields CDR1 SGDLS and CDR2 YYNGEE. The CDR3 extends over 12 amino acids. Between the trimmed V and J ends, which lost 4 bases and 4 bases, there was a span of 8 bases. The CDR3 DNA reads TGTGCCAGCAGCCCGAGTGGCACTGAAGCTTTCTTT. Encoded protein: CASSPSGTEAFF.

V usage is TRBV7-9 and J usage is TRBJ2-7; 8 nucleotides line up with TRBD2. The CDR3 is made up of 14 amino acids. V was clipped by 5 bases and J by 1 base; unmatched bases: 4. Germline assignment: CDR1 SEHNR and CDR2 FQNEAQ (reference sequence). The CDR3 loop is CASSPRGGSYEQYF. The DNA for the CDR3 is TGTGCCAGCAGCCCCCGGGGGGGATCCTACGAGCAGTACTTC.

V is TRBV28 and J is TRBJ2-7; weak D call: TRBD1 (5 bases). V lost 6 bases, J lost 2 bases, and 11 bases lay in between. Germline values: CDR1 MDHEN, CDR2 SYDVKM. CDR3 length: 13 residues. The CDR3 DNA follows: TGTGCCAGCAGGTGGGGCAGGGCCTACGAGCAGTACTTC. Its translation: CASRWGRAYEQYF.

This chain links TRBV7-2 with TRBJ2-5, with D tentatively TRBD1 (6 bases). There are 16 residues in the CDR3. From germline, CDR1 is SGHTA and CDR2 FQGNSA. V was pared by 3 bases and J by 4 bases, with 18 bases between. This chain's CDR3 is CASSFRVGTMGETQYF. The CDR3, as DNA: TGTGCCAGCAGCTTTAGGGTCGGGACAATGGGAGAGACCCAGTACTTC.

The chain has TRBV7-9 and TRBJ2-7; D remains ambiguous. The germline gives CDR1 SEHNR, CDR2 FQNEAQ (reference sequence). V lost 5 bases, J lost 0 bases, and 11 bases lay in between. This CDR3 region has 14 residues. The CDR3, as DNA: TGTGCCAGCAGCCACCCGTCCAGCTCCTACGAGCAGTACTTC. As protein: CASSHPSSSYEQYF. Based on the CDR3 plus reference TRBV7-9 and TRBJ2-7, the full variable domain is DTGVSQNPRHKITKRGQNVTFRCDPISEHNRLYWYRQTLGQGPEFLTYFQNEAQLEKSRLLSDRFSAERPKGSFSTLEIQRTEQGDSAMYLCASSHPSSSYEQYFGPGTRLTVT.

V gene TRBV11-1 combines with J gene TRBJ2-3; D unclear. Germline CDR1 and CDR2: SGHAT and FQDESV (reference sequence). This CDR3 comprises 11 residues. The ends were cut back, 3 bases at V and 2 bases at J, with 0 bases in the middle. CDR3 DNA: TGTGCCAGCAGCTTCACAGATACGCAGTATTTT. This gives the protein CASSFTDTQYF.

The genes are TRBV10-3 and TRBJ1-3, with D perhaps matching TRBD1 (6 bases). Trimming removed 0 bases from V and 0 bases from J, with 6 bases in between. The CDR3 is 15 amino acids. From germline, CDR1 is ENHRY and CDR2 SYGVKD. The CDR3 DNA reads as TGTGCCATCAGTGAGTCGGACAGCTCTGGAAACACCATATATTTT. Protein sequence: CAISESDSSGNTIYF.

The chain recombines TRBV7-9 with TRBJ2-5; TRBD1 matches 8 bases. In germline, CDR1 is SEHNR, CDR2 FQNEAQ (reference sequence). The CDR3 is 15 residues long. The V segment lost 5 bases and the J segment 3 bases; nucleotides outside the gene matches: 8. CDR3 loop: CASSALRGLKETQYF. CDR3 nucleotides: TGTGCCAGCAGCGCCCTCAGGGGGCTCAAAGAGACCCAGTACTTC.

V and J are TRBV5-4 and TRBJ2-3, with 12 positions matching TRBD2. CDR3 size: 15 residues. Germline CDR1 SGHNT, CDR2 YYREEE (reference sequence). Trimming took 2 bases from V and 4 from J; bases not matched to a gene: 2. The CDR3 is CASSFLAGGPDTQYF. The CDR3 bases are TGTGCCAGCAGCTTTCTAGCGGGGGGGCCAGATACGCAGTATTTT.